Listed here is a single T cell receptor (beta chain). This sample is drawn from a study of immune cell composition in non-small cell lung cancer. There are 17 residues in the CDR3. V shed 5 bases and J 3 bases; nucleotides not matched to a gene: 12. Germline lookup yields CDR1 LNHDA and CDR2 SQIVND (reference sequence). Generated by immunoSEQ multiplex PCR, the TCRdb table keeps only in-frame clones and is missing some. The table includes 13,000 to 15,000 clones, 69% detected once. The chain couples TRBV19 to TRBJ1-5, with 8 bases identical to TRBD1. The sequence derives from a human donor with non-small cell lung cancer. What was sequenced was lung tumor tissue. The CDR3 DNA reads TGTGCCAGTAGTCCAACCAGGACAGGGAAGCTCAATCAGCCCCAGCATTTT. It translates to CASSPTRTGKLNQPQHF.